This TCR beta chain was sequenced in a study of regulatory T cells in long-lasting Graves disease. Points from the study as a whole: Peripheral blood was the sole material, not thyroid tissue.

Time point denoted: newly diagnosed GD, antithyroid drugs for less than 3 months. Making the TCR library involved RNA that had been extracted from PBMCs. With EDTA tubes as the receptacles, approximately 8.2 milliliters of peripheral blood were drawn. The V end lost 6 bases, the J end lost 7 bases, and 25 bases lay between the germline ends. CDR1 and CDR2 (germline): DFQATT, SNEGSKA (reference sequence). The CDR3 is made up of 16 amino acids. Ten or more counts support this clonotype. The antigen is not known. Sequencing libraries for TCR beta were prepared with iRepertoire HTBI primers and Arm-PCR of CDR3 regions. TCRdb re-analysed the multiplex PCR reads in MiXCR, keeping a single row per CDR3 protein. The table lists 300,000 to 400,000 distinct CDR3 sequences, 15% of them singletons.

This receptor was taken from a female donor with Graves disease. This material consisted of peripheral blood mononuclear cells (PBMCs), taken at new diagnosis, from a patient treated with antithyroid drugs. V and J are TRBV20-1 and TRBJ1-5, with a weak D call TRBD1 (5 bases). In DNA form, the CDR3 reads TGCAGTGCCGGAGGCGCCATCCAGGGACTTGGGCAGCCCCAGCATTTT. Its protein product is CSAGGAIQGLGQPQHF.